These 24 T cell receptor beta chains share one sample of origin, sequenced in a study of blood T cell repertoires in COVID-19. Data came from immunoSEQ multiplex PCR; TCRdb stores just in-frame clones and leaves some out. The sample lists 250,000 to 350,000 clones, around 85% seen once, with roughly 2.5% in the top ten. What was sequenced was PBMCs or T cells enriched from blood (not recorded which). These receptors were collected from a woman in her 50s who had recovered from COVID-19.

The V call is TRBV5-4, the J call TRBJ2-3; 7 bases line up with TRBD1. The germline CDR1 and CDR2 sequences are SGHNT and YYREEE (reference sequence). This CDR3 contains 13 residues. Germline trimming cut 2 bases from V and 5 bases from J; bases unmatched to any gene: 2. CDR3 sequence: CASSFQGVDTQYF. In DNA, the CDR3 is TGTGCCAGCAGCTTCCAGGGGGTAGATACGCAGTATTTT.

The chain is built from TRBV28 and TRBJ1-1; perhaps TRBD1 as D (6 bases). The germline CDR1 and CDR2 sequences are MDHEN and SYDVKM. CDR3 length: 14 residues. Trimming shortened V by 5 bases and J by 12 bases, and 22 bases separated the two germline ends. CDR3 bases: TGTGCCAGCAGTGGGGATACAGGGAAATCACAAACTTTCTTT. This translates into CASSGDTGKSQTFF.

V usage is TRBV10-1 and J usage is TRBJ2-5; TRBD2 aligns across 10 bases. The trim removed 6 bases at V and 1 base at J, leaving 5 bases unmatched. Germline CDR1 and CDR2: WNHNN and SYGVQD (reference sequence). The CDR3 length is 15 residues. The CDR3 reads CASSLAGEGQETQYF. In DNA form, the CDR3 reads TGCGCCAGCAGCCTAGCGGGAGAGGGCCAAGAGACCCAGTACTTC.

This clone is a singleton in its sample. Other DNA sequences in this specimen translate into the identical CDR3. The genes are TRBV18 and TRBJ2-5, with D possibly TRBD2 on 6 matching bases. The V end was cut by 2 bases, the J end by 4 bases, with 8 bases between. This CDR3 contains 13 residues. Germline loops: CDR1 KGHSH, CDR2 LQKENI. CDR3 nucleotides: TGTGCCAGCTCACCAGGGGGAGGAGAGACCCAGTACTTC. It specifies CASSPGGGETQYF.

In this sample, this clone turned up a few times. The chain has TRBV25-1 and TRBJ1-2; D possibly corresponds to TRBD1 (6 bases). The V end was cut by 4 bases, the J end by 0 bases, with 9 bases between. From germline, CDR1 is MGHDK and CDR2 SYGVNS. There are 14 residues in the CDR3. The CDR3 DNA reads as TGTGCCAGCAGTGCCCGGACAGCTAACTATGGCTACACCTTC. Protein sequence: CASSARTANYGYTF.

This clone was observed once. The chain combines TRBV25-1 with TRBJ2-5, with 7 bases identical to TRBD2. The trim removed 5 bases at V and 12 bases at J, leaving 15 bases unmatched. CDR3 size: 14 residues. The germline CDR1 and CDR2 sequences are MGHDK and SYGVNS. The CDR3 here is CASSPGVAGGPEYF. CDR3 DNA sequence: TGTGCCAGCAGTCCGGGGGTAGCGGGCGGTCCGGAGTACTTC.

The chain couples TRBV12-3 or TRBV12-4 to TRBJ1-5, with D maybe TRBD1 (5 bases). The CDR3 is 13 residues long. V lost 1 base and J 11 bases, leaving 12 bases between the germline ends. CDR3 region: CASSLEGKISQHF. Here the CDR3 DNA reads TGTGCCAGCAGTTTAGAGGGGAAAATATCCCAGCATTTT.

This clone is a singleton in its sample. This rearrangement joins TRBV11-2 to TRBJ2-1, with 9 bases aligning to TRBD1. V shed 1 base, J shed 5 bases, and the junction held 3 bases outside the gene matches. The CDR3 is 15 residues long. Germline assignment: CDR1 SGHAT and CDR2 FQNNGV. CDR3 coding DNA: TGTGCCAGCAGCTTAGGACAGGGGGGAAACAATGAGCAGTTCTTC. Protein product: CASSLGQGGNNEQFF.

The chain employs TRBV27 and TRBJ1-5; perhaps TRBD1 as D (6 bases). The germline gives CDR1 MNHEY, CDR2 SMNVEV (reference sequence). V was shortened by 3 bases and J by 1 base, with 10 bases between the two germline ends. CDR3 size: 15 residues. This chain's CDR3 is CASSFQGTSNQPQHF. CDR3 DNA: TGTGCCAGCAGTTTTCAGGGGACGAGCAATCAGCCCCAGCATTTT.

This clone appeared a few times. V is TRBV7-2 and J is TRBJ1-4; 7 nucleotides align to TRBD1. This CDR3 comprises 16 residues. Germline CDR1 and CDR2: SGHTA and FQGNSA. Trimming took 2 bases from V and 2 from J; bases not matched to a gene: 5. The CDR3 DNA sequence: TGTGCCAGCAGCTTACATACAGGGGTCACTAATGAAAAACTGTTTTTT. It is translated as CASSLHTGVTNEKLFF.

This clone was seen more than once but under ten times. The chain recombines TRBV7-6 with TRBJ1-4; TRBD1 agrees at 7 bases. J lost 5 bases, V lost 5 bases, and 14 bases had no gene match. Germline values: CDR1 SGHVS, CDR2 FNYEAQ. CDR3 length: 17 residues. DNA for the CDR3: TGTGCCAGCAGCCCGGGCAATAAGGGACAGAAAAATGAAAAACTGTTTTTT. Its protein is CASSPGNKGQKNEKLFF.

V gene TRBV5-1 combines with J gene TRBJ2-4; tentatively, D is TRBD1 (6 bases). CDR3 length equals 12 residues. Looked up from germline, CDR1 is SGHRS and CDR2 is YFSETQ. V lost 1 base and J 10 bases, leaving 9 bases between the germline ends. In nucleotides, the CDR3 is TGCGCCAGCAGCTTGACGACAGGAATTCAGTACTTC. Protein product: CASSLTTGIQYF.

This clone was observed a few times. The chain joins TRBV6-1 to TRBJ1-2; D perhaps matches TRBD1 (5 bases). V was clipped by 3 bases and J by 2 bases, with 10 bases between them. CDR3 size: 14 residues. Germline V lookup: CDR1 MNHNS, CDR2 SASEGT. CDR3 residues: CASSDRASNYGYTF. The CDR3 DNA reads as TGTGCCAGCAGTGACAGGGCCTCCAACTATGGCTACACCTTC.

In its sample, this clone was seen a few times. The chain joins TRBV4-1 to TRBJ1-1; 9 nucleotides match TRBD1. The CDR3 has 15 amino acids. With 1 base clipped from V and 7 bases from J, the junction kept 7 bases outside the gene matches. Germline lookup yields CDR1 MGHRA and CDR2 YSYEKL. In DNA form, the CDR3 reads TGCGCCAGCAGCCAAGTCGGACAGGGGCGCGATGAAGCTTTCTTT. It specifies CASSQVGQGRDEAFF.

The chain is built from TRBV27 and TRBJ1-1; unclear D gene. Per the germline V gene, CDR1 is MNHEY and CDR2 is SMNVEV (reference sequence). The V and J ends lost 6 bases and 6 bases respectively, with 23 bases between them. The CDR3 runs 16 residues. The CDR3 loop is CASRPTALGGSAEAFF. The CDR3 region has the DNA TGTGCCAGCAGACCAACCGCTTTGGGAGGGTCTGCTGAAGCTTTCTTT.

The rearrangement joins TRBV19 to TRBJ1-1; D unresolved. Germline CDR1 is LNHDA and CDR2 is SQIVND (reference sequence). V lost 10 bases to trimming and J lost 1 base, with 16 bases between them. The CDR3 covers 14 residues. CDR3 protein: CATYKEQKNTEAFF. The CDR3 DNA sequence: TGTGCCACATATAAAGAACAGAAGAACACTGAAGCTTTCTTT.

The rearrangement links TRBV7-7 to TRBJ2-3, with D unresolved. Germline CDR1 is SSHAT and CDR2 is FNYEAQ (reference sequence). With 1 base removed from V and 3 bases from J, the gap between germline ends came to 11 bases. The CDR3 is 15 residues long. CDR3 residues: CASSLGFPGTDTQYF. The CDR3 nucleotides are TGTGCCAGCAGCTTAGGGTTTCCAGGTACAGATACGCAGTATTTT.

The rearrangement uses TRBV18 and TRBJ1-1; D not certain. With 6 bases removed from V and 1 base from J, the gap between germline ends came to 12 bases. Germline V gene data show CDR1 as KGHSH and CDR2 as LQKENI. The CDR3 has 14 amino acids. The CDR3 here is CASSTSAGNTEAFF. The CDR3 DNA reads TGTGCCAGCTCGACTTCGGCGGGGAACACTGAAGCTTTCTTT.

This chain links TRBV19 with TRBJ1-5; possibly TRBD1 for D (6 bases). V was clipped by 5 bases and J by 3 bases, with 14 bases between them. Looked up from germline, CDR1 is LNHDA and CDR2 is SQIVND (reference sequence). The CDR3 sequence is 15 residues long. The CDR3 is CASSLRGTINQPQHF. As DNA, the CDR3 is TGTGCCAGTAGTCTAAGGGGGACAATCAATCAGCCCCAGCATTTT.

The V gene is TRBV29-1, the J gene TRBJ2-6; 8 nucleotides align to TRBD1. The CDR3 sequence is 14 residues long. Germline V CDR1 and CDR2: SQVTM, ANQGSEA. After removal of 5 bases from V and 4 bases from J, the junction contained 4 bases not matched to a gene. The CDR3 DNA sequence: TGCAGCGTTTGGACAGGGACCGGGGCCAACGTCCTGACTTTC. Translating gives CSVWTGTGANVLTF.

The V and J genes are TRBV5-1 and TRBJ2-7; 7 nucleotides align to TRBD1. This CDR3 has 15 amino acids. The germline V gene has CDR1 SGHRS and CDR2 YFSETQ. J gave up 0 bases and V 0 bases, and 3 bases lay outside the gene matches. CDR3 residues: CASSLEGQYSYEQYF. CDR3 nucleotide sequence: TGCGCCAGCAGCTTGGAGGGACAGTACTCCTACGAGCAGTACTTC.

In its sample, this clone was seen once. This chain joins TRBV5-5 and TRBJ2-7; 8 bases fit TRBD1. CDR1 SGHKS and CDR2 YYEKEE come from the germline V gene (reference sequence). The CDR3 has 14 amino acids. V lost 0 bases and J lost 6; bases outside the gene matches: 5. The CDR3 DNA follows: TGTGCCAGCAGCTTGGGGACAGGGATTTCCGAGCAGTACTTC. This encodes CASSLGTGISEQYF.

The chain links TRBV29-1 to TRBJ1-4, with 7 bases identical to TRBD1. Germline V CDR1 and CDR2: SQVTM, ANQGSEA. V lost 2 bases to trimming and J lost 10 bases; unmatched junction nucleotides: 7. The CDR3 is made up of 13 amino acids. CDR3 coding DNA: TGCAGCGTTGAATTAGGGCCAGGGGGAAAACTGTTTTTT. This sequence encodes CSVELGPGGKLFF.

The V and J genes are TRBV10-1 and TRBJ2-1, with 9 bases that match TRBD2. The V and J ends lost 2 bases and 5 bases, in that order; junction bases with no gene match: 7. The CDR3 totals 16 residues. In germline, CDR1 is WNHNN, CDR2 SYGVQD (reference sequence). Written as DNA, the CDR3 is TGCGCCAGCAGTGAGGGTACTAGCGGGCGACACAATGAGCAGTTCTTC. Its protein is CASSEGTSGRHNEQFF.